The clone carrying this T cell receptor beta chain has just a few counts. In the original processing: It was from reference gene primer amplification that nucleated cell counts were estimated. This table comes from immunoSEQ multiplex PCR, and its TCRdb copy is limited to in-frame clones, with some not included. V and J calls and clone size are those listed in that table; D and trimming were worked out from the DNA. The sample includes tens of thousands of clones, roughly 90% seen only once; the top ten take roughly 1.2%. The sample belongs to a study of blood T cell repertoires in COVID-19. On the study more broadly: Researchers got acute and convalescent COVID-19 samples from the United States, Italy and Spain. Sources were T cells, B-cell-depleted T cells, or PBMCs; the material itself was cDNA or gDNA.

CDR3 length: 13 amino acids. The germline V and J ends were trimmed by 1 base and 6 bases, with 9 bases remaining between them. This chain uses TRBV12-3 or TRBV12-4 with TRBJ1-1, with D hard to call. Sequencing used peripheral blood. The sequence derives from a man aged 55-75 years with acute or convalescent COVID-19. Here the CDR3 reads CASSLVMGSEAFF. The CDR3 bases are TGTGCCAGCAGTTTAGTTATGGGCTCTGAAGCTTTCTTT.